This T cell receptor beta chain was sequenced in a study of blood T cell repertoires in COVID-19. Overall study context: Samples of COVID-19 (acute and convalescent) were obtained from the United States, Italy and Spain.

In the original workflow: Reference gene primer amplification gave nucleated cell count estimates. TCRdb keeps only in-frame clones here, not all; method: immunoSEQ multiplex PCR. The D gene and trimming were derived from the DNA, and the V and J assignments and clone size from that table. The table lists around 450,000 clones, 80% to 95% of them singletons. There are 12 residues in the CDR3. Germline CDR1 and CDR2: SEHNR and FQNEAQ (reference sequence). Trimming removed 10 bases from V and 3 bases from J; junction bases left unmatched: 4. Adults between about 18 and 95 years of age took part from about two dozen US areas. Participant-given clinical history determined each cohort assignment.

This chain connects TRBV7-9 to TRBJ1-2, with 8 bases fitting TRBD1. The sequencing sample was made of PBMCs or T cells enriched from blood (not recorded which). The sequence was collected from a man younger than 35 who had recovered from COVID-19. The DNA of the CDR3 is TGTGCCACAGGACAGGGTGACTATGGCTACACCTTC. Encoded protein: CATGQGDYGYTF.